The 29 T cell receptor beta chains in this list originate from one sample, sequenced in a study of CD8+ T cells in alopecia areata. Isolated RNA was reverse transcribed into cDNA used as the sequencing template. Assay used: immunoSEQ multiplex PCR; TCRdb lists only in-frame clones, some missing. The table shows approximately 210,000 clones, with around three fifths occurring only once. Treatment in this sample: oral pan-JAK inhibitor, 5-10 mg twice daily. This sample comprised CD4+ T cells sorted from blood, obtained at week 4, from a patient treated with tofacitinib. The receptors were gathered from a human donor with alopecia areata.

The chain couples TRBV4-3 to TRBJ1-2; possible D gene TRBD1, 5 bases. V lost 1 base and J lost 1, with 10 bases in between. Germline CDR1 and CDR2: LGHNA and YSLEER. The CDR3 consists of 15 residues. CDR3 amino acids: CASSQGTQNNYGYTF. CDR3 in DNA: TGCGCCAGCAGCCAAGGGACACAGAATAACTATGGCTACACCTTC.

This chain uses TRBV11-2 with TRBJ2-5, with D perhaps matching TRBD2 (5 bases). V was trimmed by 1 base and J by 5 bases, leaving 23 bases between them. Germline CDR1 SGHAT, CDR2 FQNNGV. The length of the CDR3 is 18 residues. The chain's CDR3 is CASSLGGPGLSLVETQYF. The CDR3 bases are TGTGCCAGCAGCTTAGGGGGTCCAGGACTCTCTTTAGTGGAGACCCAGTACTTC.

The rearrangement joins TRBV7-9 to TRBJ1-1; D remains ambiguous. Germline CDR1 is SEHNR and CDR2 is FQNEAQ (reference sequence). CDR3 length equals 13 residues. Trimming removed 1 base at V and 12 bases at J, with 15 bases between. CDR3 nucleotides: TGTGCCAGCAGCTTAGATGCTGTTTCCCCCTCTTTCTTT. Amino acid sequence: CASSLDAVSPSFF. The complete variable domain, with remaining parts taken from reference TRBV7-9 and TRBJ1-1, reads DTGVSQNPRHKITKRGQNVTFRCDPISEHNRLYWYRQTLGQGPEFLTYFQNEAQLEKSRLLSDRFSAERPKGSFSTLEIQRTEQGDSAMYLCASSLDAVSPSFFGQGTRLTVV.

The V gene is TRBV10-3, the J gene TRBJ2-5; D gene unclear. The CDR3 is 13 residues long. Between the trimmed V and J ends, which lost 5 bases and 1 base, there was a span of 8 bases. Germline V gene sequence: CDR1 ENHRY, CDR2 SYGVKD. Here the CDR3 reads CAISLNSQETQYF. Here the CDR3 DNA reads TGTGCCATCAGTTTGAACAGCCAAGAGACCCAGTACTTC.

The rearrangement links TRBV5-1 to TRBJ2-3; D gene unclear. The germline CDR1 and CDR2 sequences are SGHRS and YFSETQ. V was cut by 7 bases and J by 0 bases, with 12 bases left in between. CDR3 length equals 14 residues. CDR3 in amino acids: CASYSFASTDTQYF. CDR3 DNA sequence: TGCGCCAGCTACAGCTTTGCAAGCACAGATACGCAGTATTTT.

The chain links TRBV5-1 to TRBJ2-5, with D possibly matching TRBD2 (6 bases). Germline assignment: CDR1 SGHRS and CDR2 YFSETQ. This CDR3 region has 14 residues. V lost 1 base to trimming and J lost 5 bases, with 12 bases between them. CDR3 in amino acids: CASSLQGGVETQYF. The CDR3, as DNA: TGCGCCAGCAGCTTGCAGGGAGGTGTGGAGACCCAGTACTTC.

CDR3 sequence reads: CASSRDTLNTEAFF. As DNA, the CDR3 is TGTGCCAGCTCTAGAGACACCTTGAACACTGAAGCTTTCTTT. The rearrangement links TRBV2 to TRBJ1-1; D unresolved. This CDR3 region has 14 residues. Germline CDR1 is SNHLY and CDR2 is FYNNEI. V was shortened by 8 bases and J by 0 bases, with 13 bases between the two germline ends.

This chain connects TRBV29-1 to TRBJ1-4, with 10 bases that match TRBD1. Germline assignment: CDR1 SQVTM and CDR2 ANQGSEA. This CDR3 spans 15 amino acids. V lost 4 bases and J lost 0; bases outside the gene matches: 2. The DNA for the CDR3 is TGCAGCGTTGGGACAGGGGGATCAACTAATGAAAAACTGTTTTTT. Translating gives CSVGTGGSTNEKLFF.

This clone was seen a handful of times. The rearrangement joins TRBV5-4 to TRBJ1-1, with D maybe TRBD1 (5 bases). Trimming cost V 0 bases and J 4 bases, with 10 bases left between them. CDR1 and CDR2 (germline): SGHNT, YYREEE (reference sequence). The CDR3 extends over 14 amino acids. The CDR3 here is CASSLDPGGTEAFF. In nucleotides, the CDR3 is TGTGCCAGCAGCTTGGATCCGGGGGGCACTGAAGCTTTCTTT. Filled out from reference TRBV5-4 and TRBJ1-1, the complete variable domain reads ETGVTQSPTHLIKTRGQQVTLRCSSQSGHNTVSWYQQALGQGPQFIFQYYREEENGRGNFPPRFSGLQFPNYSSELNVNALELDDSALYLCASSLDPGGTEAFFGQGTRLTVV.

The chain has TRBV30 and TRBJ2-7; D gene unclear. CDR1 and CDR2 (germline): GTSNPN, SVGIG (reference sequence). The CDR3 is 12 residues long. The V end was cut by 1 base, the J end by 4 bases, with 8 bases between. DNA of the CDR3: TGTGCCTGGAGTGAATCGACGTACGAGCAGTACTTC. It yields the protein CAWSESTYEQYF. The whole variable domain, filled in from reference TRBV30 and TRBJ2-7, reads SQTIHQWPATLVQPVGSPLSLECTVEGTSNPNLYWYRQAAGRGLQLLFYSVGIGQISSEVPQNLSASRPQDRQFILSSKKLLLSDSGFYLCAWSESTYEQYFGPGTRLTVT.

CDR3 in amino acids: CASSTTTGSGNTIYF. As DNA, the CDR3 is TGTGCCAGCAGCACAACGACCGGCTCTGGAAACACCATATATTTT. V and J are TRBV7-9 and TRBJ1-3; D is uncertain. The CDR3 totals 15 residues. V dropped 5 bases and J dropped 0 bases, with 11 bases sitting between them. CDR1 SEHNR and CDR2 FQNEAQ come from the germline V gene (reference sequence). The variable domain in full, completed from reference TRBV7-9 and TRBJ1-3, reads DTGVSQNPRHKITKRGQNVTFRCDPISEHNRLYWYRQTLGQGPEFLTYFQNEAQLEKSRLLSDRFSAERPKGSFSTLEIQRTEQGDSAMYLCASSTTTGSGNTIYFGEGSWLTVV.

This clone showed up many times. This chain uses TRBV5-6 with TRBJ2-6; 7 bases agree with TRBD2. CDR1 SGHDT and CDR2 YYEEEE come from the germline V gene. V lost 6 bases to trimming and J lost 0 bases; unmatched junction nucleotides: 12. This CDR3 has 18 amino acids. The CDR3 DNA reads TGTGCCAGCACCCAACGCTTTGCGGGAGACTCTGGGGCCAACGTCCTGACTTTC. Translated, it gives CASTQRFAGDSGANVLTF.

CDR3 sequence (DNA): TGTGCCAGCAGCCAAGGGGAGGGTTCCTACGAGCAGTACTTC. It codes for CASSQGEGSYEQYF. The chain carries TRBV4-2 and TRBJ2-7; 7 nucleotides agree with TRBD2. The CDR3 is 14 amino acids. After removal of 1 base from V and 1 base from J, the junction contained 1 base not matched to a gene. Germline lookup yields CDR1 LGHNA and CDR2 YNFKEQ.

Only a few counts were recorded for this clone. The J gene is TRBJ2-3, the V gene TRBV4-1; D might be TRBD2 (5 bases). Germline assignment: CDR1 MGHRA and CDR2 YSYEKL. CDR3 length equals 14 residues. Trimming removed 0 bases from V and 4 bases from J, with 8 bases in between. The CDR3 sequence is CASSQEAGADTQYF. The CDR3 nucleotides read TGCGCCAGCAGCCAAGAGGCCGGGGCAGATACGCAGTATTTT.

The genes are TRBV6-5 and TRBJ1-6; 10 bases are a match to TRBD1. V was clipped by 5 bases and J by 9 bases; unmatched bases: 1. CDR3 length: 13 residues. Germline-derived CDR1 and CDR2 are MNHEY and SVGAGI. The CDR3 DNA is TGTGCCAGCAGTCGGACAGGGGGTTCACCCCTCCACTTT. Amino acids: CASSRTGGSPLHF.

The chain carries TRBV29-1 and TRBJ1-1, with TRBD1 as a possible D gene (5 bases). The CDR3 contains 13 residues. V was shortened by 4 bases and J by 2 bases, with 11 bases between the two germline ends. Looked up from germline, CDR1 is SQVTM and CDR2 is ANQGSEA. CDR3 sequence reads: CSVGAGHNTEAFF. CDR3 DNA sequence: TGCAGCGTTGGGGCAGGGCACAACACTGAAGCTTTCTTT.

In the case of this clone: Distinct nucleotide sequences in the sample also encode this CDR3. The V gene is TRBV4-1, the J gene TRBJ1-6; D ambiguous. The germline gives CDR1 MGHRA, CDR2 YSYEKL. The CDR3 is made up of 12 amino acids. V lost 1 base and J lost 9, with 4 bases in between. As DNA, the CDR3 is TGCGCCAGCAGCCAAGTCGGTTCACCCCTCCACTTT. Translated, it gives CASSQVGSPLHF.

The chain links TRBV30 to TRBJ1-6; TRBD1 might be the D (5 bases). V shed 8 bases and J shed 8 bases, with 16 bases lying between them. The CDR3 loop spans 13 amino acids. The germline gives CDR1 GTSNPN, CDR2 SVGIG (reference sequence). The CDR3 region has the DNA TGTGCCCGGGGGGAGGCGGATCATTCACCCCTCCACTTT. It translates to CARGEADHSPLHF.

The V call is TRBV10-3, the J call TRBJ1-4; D ambiguous. This CDR3 has 12 amino acids. V was cut by 1 base and J by 11 bases, with 8 bases left in between. In germline, CDR1 is ENHRY, CDR2 SYGVKD. CDR3 protein: CAISEWEGKLFF. CDR3 nucleotides: TGTGCCATCAGTGAGTGGGAGGGCAAACTGTTTTTT.

The chain employs TRBV7-6 and TRBJ1-5, with 7 bases identical to TRBD1. The V and J ends lost 5 bases and 3 bases, in that order; junction bases with no gene match: 10. Germline CDR1 is SGHVS and CDR2 is FNYEAQ. The CDR3 consists of 16 residues. The CDR3 coding sequence is TGTGCCAGCAGCCCGCTTGGACAGGTAGCCAATCAGCCCCAGCATTTT. It yields the protein CASSPLGQVANQPQHF.

Written as DNA, the CDR3 is TGTGCCAGCAGTGATGGCCTTATGAACACTGAAGCTTTCTTT. This gives the protein CASSDGLMNTEAFF. The chain links TRBV6-1 to TRBJ1-1; D gene uncertain. From germline, CDR1 is MNHNS and CDR2 SASEGT. The CDR3 loop spans 14 amino acids. The V end lost 3 bases, the J end lost 0 bases, and 8 bases lay between the germline ends.

The chain has TRBV30 and TRBJ1-1; D possibly corresponds to TRBD1 (5 bases). CDR3 length equals 14 residues. In germline, CDR1 is GTSNPN, CDR2 SVGIG (reference sequence). V lost 4 bases and J 0 bases, leaving 12 bases between the germline ends. The CDR3 protein is CAWTRDLLNTEAFF. CDR3 DNA sequence: TGTGCCTGGACCCGGGACCTATTGAACACTGAAGCTTTCTTT.

V usage is TRBV5-1 and J usage is TRBJ2-7, with D possibly TRBD1 on 5 matching bases. Deletions cut 5 bases from V and 6 bases from J, with 9 bases between. CDR1 and CDR2 (germline): SGHRS, YFSETQ. This CDR3 has 11 residues. The CDR3 DNA is TGCGCCAGCAGGGAGACAGCCGAGCAGTACTTC. This translates into CASRETAEQYF.

V gene TRBV6-5 combines with J gene TRBJ2-7, with 8 bases lining up with TRBD1. Germline V gene sequence: CDR1 MNHEY, CDR2 SVGAGI. CDR3 length equals 16 residues. After removal of 0 bases from V and 5 bases from J, the junction contained 9 bases not matched to a gene. The CDR3 is CASSYSISGGPNEQYF. As DNA, the CDR3 is TGTGCCAGCAGTTACTCGATTTCAGGGGGCCCCAACGAGCAGTACTTC.

The rearrangement joins TRBV6-1 to TRBJ2-5; D is uncertain. Germline V gene sequence: CDR1 MNHNS, CDR2 SASEGT. The germline V and J ends were trimmed by 6 bases and 5 bases, with 13 bases remaining between them. The CDR3 loop spans 13 amino acids. The CDR3 DNA follows: TGTGCCAGCAGCTATAACGGACCGGAGACCCAGTACTTC. It codes for CASSYNGPETQYF.

The chain recombines TRBV7-9 with TRBJ2-2, with D uncertain. V lost 5 bases and J 5 bases, leaving 15 bases between the germline ends. The CDR3 loop spans 15 amino acids. Germline lookup yields CDR1 SEHNR and CDR2 FQNEAQ (reference sequence). The CDR3 DNA reads TGTGCCAGCAGCCCCAGAGATATAGATACCGGGGAGCTGTTTTTT. This translates into CASSPRDIDTGELFF.

The CDR3 region is CAWNSQGPYEQYF. For the CDR3, the DNA is TGTGCCTGGAACTCCCAGGGTCCCTACGAGCAGTACTTC. The V call is TRBV30, the J call TRBJ2-7, with D possibly being TRBD1 (5 bases). The length of the CDR3 is 13 residues. V lost 4 bases and J 2 bases, leaving 12 bases between the germline ends. The V gene's germline CDR1 is GTSNPN and CDR2 SVGIG (reference sequence).

This clone came up a few times. The V gene is TRBV7-8, the J gene TRBJ2-5, with D perhaps matching TRBD2 (5 bases). The ends were cut back, 0 bases at V and 8 bases at J, with 16 bases in the middle. This CDR3 spans 15 amino acids. The germline V gene encodes CDR1 SGHVS and CDR2 FQNEAQ. CDR3 protein: CASSLAAPGKSTQYF. Written as DNA, the CDR3 is TGTGCCAGCAGCTTAGCGGCACCGGGGAAGTCCACCCAGTACTTC.

For the CDR3, the DNA is TGTGCCAGCAGACTTGAAAGAAGCAGGGCCATTGGAAACACCATATATTTT. Its protein product is CASRLERSRAIGNTIYF. The genes are TRBV7-8 and TRBJ1-3, with D tentatively TRBD1 (5 bases). Germline V gene sequence: CDR1 SGHVS, CDR2 FQNEAQ. The CDR3 spans 17 residues. The ends were cut back, 6 bases at V and 3 bases at J, with 21 bases in the middle.